Sequencing of this TCR beta chain was carried out in a study of cytomegalovirus exposure and HLA in healthy donors. Study observations and caveats: Later work showed greater clonal expansion in HLA-associated TCR beta chains than in equally common others. Presence/absence analyses assumed roughly uniform sequencing depth across donors. Researchers reported in a later analysis that a missense DCLRE1C variant was tied to TCR beta V- and J-gene trimming.

Both 60 Vbeta primers and 13 Jbeta primers went into the PCR. Methods used by the authors: Unique TCR beta chains totaled some 80 million in a later count, with roughly 10 million of them shared. Data came from immunoSEQ multiplex PCR; TCRdb stores just in-frame clones and leaves some out. The DNA gave D and trimming, while V, J and clone size come from that table. Of hundreds of thousands of clones in the sample, about 79% are singletons; the top ten hold 1.5% to 2%. There are 14 residues in the CDR3. V was pared by 4 bases and J by 2 bases, with 9 bases between. Germline CDR1 is MNHNS and CDR2 is SASEGT. This clone was observed a few times. Its specificity is unknown.

This TCR derives from a male donor in good health and CMV-seronegative. The specimen was PBMCs. The rearrangement joins TRBV6-1 to TRBJ1-5; D is unclear. DNA of the CDR3: TGTGCCAGCAGTGTAGCTAGTGGCAATCAGCCCCAGCATTTT. As protein: CASSVASGNQPQHF.